Shown below are 30 T cell receptor beta chains from a single sample sequenced in a study of blood T cell repertoires in COVID-19. This table comes from immunoSEQ multiplex PCR, and its TCRdb copy is limited to in-frame clones, with some not included. In the table there are around 180,000 clones, 88% of which are singletons. Sequencing used peripheral blood. The receptors come from a woman aged 25-40 years with acute or convalescent COVID-19.

The chain carries TRBV6-5 and TRBJ2-2; D might be TRBD1 (6 bases). The CDR3 consists of 13 residues. CDR1 and CDR2 (germline): MNHEY, SVGAGI. The V end was cut by 6 bases, the J end by 4 bases, with 9 bases between. CDR3 protein: CASRKQGTGELFF. In DNA form, the CDR3 reads TGTGCCAGCAGAAAACAGGGCACCGGGGAGCTGTTTTTT.

V gene TRBV4-1 combines with J gene TRBJ2-1, with D possibly matching TRBD1 (6 bases). The germline gives CDR1 MGHRA, CDR2 YSYEKL. V was shortened by 4 bases and J by 1 base, with 8 bases between the two germline ends. There are 14 residues in the CDR3. The DNA of the CDR3 is TGCGCCAGCAGCCCGGGGACATCCTACAATGAGCAGTTCTTC. This codes for CASSPGTSYNEQFF.

For the CDR3, the DNA is TGTGCCAGCAGTGCCCACCTAGGTTCAAGGGATACGCAGTATTTT. Translation gives CASSAHLGSRDTQYF. This chain links TRBV25-1 with TRBJ2-3; D remains ambiguous. V was clipped by 4 bases and J by 6 bases, with 17 bases between them. Germline loops: CDR1 MGHDK, CDR2 SYGVNS. The CDR3 consists of 15 residues.

The chain couples TRBV15 to TRBJ2-2; 9 bases agree with TRBD1. Germline trimming cut 4 bases from V and 3 bases from J; bases unmatched to any gene: 12. The CDR3 length is 18 residues. From germline, CDR1 is LNHNV and CDR2 YYDKDF (reference sequence). The CDR3 spells CATSKGSVRDRDTGELFF. CDR3 coding DNA: TGTGCCACCAGCAAGGGGTCCGTCCGGGACAGGGACACCGGGGAGCTGTTTTTT. Full variable domain (remainder filled in from reference TRBV15 and TRBJ2-2): DAMVIQNPRYQVTQFGKPVTLSCSQTLNHNVMYWYQQKSSQAPKLLFHYYDKDFNNEADTPDNFQSRRPNTSFCFLDIRSPGLGDTAMYLCATSKGSVRDRDTGELFFGEGSRLTVL.

This chain links TRBV19 with TRBJ1-3; TRBD1 is a possible D gene (6 bases). CDR3 length: 12 residues. V was pared by 5 bases and J by 8 bases, with 10 bases between. Germline-derived CDR1 and CDR2 are LNHDA and SQIVND (reference sequence). CDR3 bases: TGTGCCAGTAGTTTACAGGGATACACCATATATTTT. It translates to CASSLQGYTIYF.

This CDR3 reads CASSGRNINEAFF. The DNA for the CDR3 is TGTGCCAGCAGCGGTCGCAACATCAATGAAGCTTTCTTT. V and J are TRBV9 and TRBJ1-1; D is ambiguous. V was trimmed by 3 bases and J by 7 bases, leaving 13 bases between them. Germline-derived CDR1 and CDR2 are SGDLS and YYNGEE. This CDR3 is 13 amino acids long.

The CDR3 DNA follows: TGTGCCAGCAGCTTACGGGGGGGAACCGGGGAGCTGTTTTTT. It codes for CASSLRGGTGELFF. The chain has TRBV9 and TRBJ2-2, with TRBD2 identical over 8 bases. Germline CDR1 SGDLS, CDR2 YYNGEE. The CDR3 loop spans 14 amino acids. Trimming took 4 bases from V and 5 from J; bases not matched to a gene: 4.

There are a few counts of this clone. The rearrangement links TRBV6-6 to TRBJ1-1, with TRBD1 matching over 9 bases. CDR3 size: 18 residues. Germline values: CDR1 MNHNY, CDR2 SVGAGI (reference sequence). Trimming took 5 bases from V and 1 from J; bases not matched to a gene: 14. CDR3 sequence (DNA): TGTGCCAGCAGTCCCTTATGGGACAGGGAGAATCAGAACACTGAAGCTTTCTTT. Translating gives CASSPLWDRENQNTEAFF.

The chain combines TRBV7-9 with TRBJ2-1; TRBD1 might be the D (5 bases). This CDR3 is 12 amino acids long. Germline V lookup: CDR1 SEHNR, CDR2 FQNEAQ (reference sequence). V shed 1 base and J shed 11 bases, with 9 bases lying between them. The CDR3 DNA sequence: TGTGCCAGCAGCTTAGAAGCAGGGCAGCAGTTCTTC. Protein: CASSLEAGQQFF.

This sequence joins TRBV5-4 and TRBJ2-7; D may be TRBD2 (7 bases). CDR3 length equals 14 residues. Trimming removed 10 bases from V and 0 bases from J, with 17 bases in between. Germline V CDR1 and CDR2: SGHNT, YYREEE (reference sequence). The CDR3 sequence is CAVGGGPGSYEQYF. CDR3 bases: TGTGCCGTAGGGGGAGGGCCTGGCTCCTACGAGCAGTACTTC.

The rearrangement links TRBV6-1 to TRBJ2-2, with D maybe TRBD2 (6 bases). Looked up from germline, CDR1 is MNHNS and CDR2 is SASEGT. The CDR3 has 15 amino acids. Trimming shortened V by 1 base and J by 7 bases, and 13 bases separated the two germline ends. The CDR3 region is CASSEVGGTDGELFF. In DNA form, the CDR3 reads TGTGCCAGCAGTGAAGTCGGCGGGACGGACGGGGAGCTGTTTTTT.

The J gene is TRBJ2-3, the V gene TRBV30; 10 bases are shared with TRBD2. J was trimmed by 6 bases and V by 4 bases; bases with no gene match: 7. The CDR3 runs 14 residues. Germline V gene sequence: CDR1 GTSNPN, CDR2 SVGIG (reference sequence). CDR3 sequence: CAWTQTSGLDTQYF. The CDR3, as DNA: TGTGCCTGGACCCAGACTAGCGGGCTGGATACGCAGTATTTT. The full variable domain, rest sourced from reference TRBV30 and TRBJ2-3, is SQTIHQWPATLVQPVGSPLSLECTVEGTSNPNLYWYRQAAGRGLQLLFYSVGIGQISSEVPQNLSASRPQDRQFILSSKKLLLSDSGFYLCAWTQTSGLDTQYFGPGTRLTVL.

The chain recombines TRBV4-1 with TRBJ2-3; tentative D call: TRBD2 (7 bases). Trimming shortened V by 0 bases and J by 10 bases, and 14 bases separated the two germline ends. The CDR3 covers 14 residues. The germline V gene encodes CDR1 MGHRA and CDR2 YSYEKL. The CDR3 protein is CASSQDGGAPSQYF. DNA of the CDR3: TGCGCCAGCAGCCAAGATGGGGGGGCTCCCTCGCAGTATTTT.

J is TRBJ2-7 and V is TRBV28, with 8 bases lining up with TRBD2. Germline CDR1 reads MDHEN; CDR2 reads SYDVKM. The CDR3 extends over 16 amino acids. V was clipped by 6 bases and J by 1 base; unmatched bases: 11. The CDR3 coding sequence is TGTGCCAGCAGCGGACCACTAGCGGAGGCATCCTACGAGCAGTACTTC. It yields the protein CASSGPLAEASYEQYF.

Concerning this clone itself: An end of the junction differs from the germline gene, which may be a read error. V usage is TRBV2 and J usage is TRBJ2-3, with TRBD1 identical over 8 bases. Germline V lookup: CDR1 SNHLY, CDR2 FYNNEI. This CDR3 comprises 13 residues. The CDR3 nucleotides read TGTGCCACCACAACCGGAGATACCCGGGACAGGCATTTT. It is translated as CATTTGDTRDRHF.

This clone came up a few times. V gene TRBV12-3 or TRBV12-4 combines with J gene TRBJ1-1, with TRBD1 matching 8 bases. The CDR3 contains 13 residues. The V and J ends lost 3 bases and 9 bases, in that order; junction bases with no gene match: 6. CDR3 sequence reads: CASSFSGTGKAFF. CDR3 nucleotide sequence: TGTGCCAGCAGTTTCTCCGGGACAGGTAAAGCTTTCTTT.

The gene calls are TRBV28 and TRBJ2-7; TRBD1 matches 9 bases. The junction had 6 bases not matched to a gene; V was cut back by 3 bases and J by 3 bases. This CDR3 is 15 amino acids long. CDR1 and CDR2 (germline): MDHEN, SYDVKM. CDR3 residues: CASSFSGTGFYEQYF. CDR3 coding DNA: TGTGCCAGCAGTTTTTCTGGGACAGGGTTCTACGAGCAGTACTTC.

This clone was detected ten times or more. V usage is TRBV5-1 and J usage is TRBJ2-3, with TRBD2 identical over 10 bases. Looked up from germline, CDR1 is SGHRS and CDR2 is YFSETQ. Trimming removed 0 bases from V and 1 base from J; junction bases left unmatched: 2. The CDR3 consists of 16 residues. The CDR3 coding sequence is TGCGCCAGCAGCTTGGGTGGGACTAGCGGCACAGATACGCAGTATTTT. This sequence encodes CASSLGGTSGTDTQYF. The full variable domain, its missing parts supplied by reference TRBV5-1 and TRBJ2-3, is KAGVTQTPRYLIKTRGQQVTLSCSPISGHRSVSWYQQTPGQGLQFLFEYFSETQRNKGNFPGRFSGRQFSNSRSEMNVSTLELGDSALYLCASSLGGTSGTDTQYFGPGTRLTVL.

J is TRBJ2-2 and V is TRBV9; 8 bases line up with TRBD2. The length of the CDR3 is 13 residues. J was trimmed by 7 bases and V by 1 base; bases with no gene match: 0. In germline, CDR1 is SGDLS, CDR2 YYNGEE. This chain's CDR3 is CASSVTSGGELFF. The CDR3, as DNA: TGTGCCAGCAGCGTAACTAGCGGCGGGGAGCTGTTTTTT.

J is TRBJ1-5 and V is TRBV20-1; D is possibly TRBD1 (5 bases). Between the trimmed V and J ends, which lost 3 bases and 3 bases, there was a span of 18 bases. The CDR3 is made up of 16 amino acids. Per germline, CDR1 DFQATT and CDR2 SNEGSKA (reference sequence). The CDR3 spells CSASRGHGQYNQPQHF. The CDR3 nucleotides are TGCAGTGCTAGTCGAGGACACGGGCAGTACAATCAGCCCCAGCATTTT.

The chain combines TRBV11-2 with TRBJ2-7, with D possibly being TRBD1 (6 bases). There are 13 residues in the CDR3. Germline lookup yields CDR1 SGHAT and CDR2 FQNNGV. The germline V and J ends were trimmed by 3 bases and 5 bases, with 11 bases remaining between them. The CDR3 here is CASSFPGQNEQYF. CDR3 nucleotides: TGTGCCAGCAGCTTTCCGGGACAAAACGAGCAGTACTTC.

The CDR3, as DNA: TGTGCCAGTAGTAGATCGGCAACTAATGAAAAACTGTTTTTT. Translation gives CASSRSATNEKLFF. The genes are TRBV19 and TRBJ1-4, with D uncertain. CDR3 size: 14 residues. From germline, CDR1 is LNHDA and CDR2 SQIVND (reference sequence). Deletions cut 4 bases from V and 0 bases from J, with 6 bases between.

The V gene is TRBV10-3, the J gene TRBJ1-3; 8 bases match TRBD1. V trimming: 6 bases; J trimming: 2 bases; junction bases outside the gene matches: 3. From germline, CDR1 is ENHRY and CDR2 SYGVKD. The CDR3 runs to 14 residues. For the CDR3, the DNA is TGTGCCATCAGGAGGACAGGGACTGGAAACACCATATATTTT. Its translation is CAIRRTGTGNTIYF.

The chain is built from TRBV20-1 and TRBJ2-2, with TRBD2 identical over 7 bases. The CDR3 loop spans 15 amino acids. Germline V gene lookup returns CDR1 DFQATT and CDR2 SNEGSKA (reference sequence). The V segment lost 3 bases and the J segment 4 bases; nucleotides outside the gene matches: 8. The CDR3 DNA follows: TGCAGTGCTAGTTTTGCGGGAGCTGGCACCGGGGAGCTGTTTTTT. This translates into CSASFAGAGTGELFF.

The rearrangement joins TRBV6-4 to TRBJ2-2, with a possible D match to TRBD1 (6 bases). CDR1 MRHNA and CDR2 SNTAGT come from the germline V gene. This CDR3 spans 15 amino acids. Trimming left V 8 bases short and J 6 bases short, with 19 bases between. The CDR3 DNA reads TGTGCCAGCGCTCTGGACAGTCACCACTCCGGGGAGCTGTTTTTT. Amino acid sequence: CASALDSHHSGELFF.

The chain couples TRBV27 to TRBJ1-1; unclear D gene. V shed 4 bases and J shed 3 bases, with 9 bases lying between them. This CDR3 contains 13 residues. Germline CDR1 is MNHEY and CDR2 is SMNVEV (reference sequence). The CDR3 reads CASSSYGDTEAFF. As DNA, the CDR3 is TGTGCCAGCAGTTCCTACGGGGACACTGAAGCTTTCTTT.

J is TRBJ2-3 and V is TRBV18, with 9 positions matching TRBD1. This CDR3 has 16 residues. The V gene's germline CDR1 is KGHSH and CDR2 LQKENI. The V segment lost 2 bases and the J segment 0 bases; nucleotides outside the gene matches: 3. For the CDR3, the DNA is TGTGCCAGCTCACCATCCGGGACAGGGAGCACAGATACGCAGTATTTT. Its translation is CASSPSGTGSTDTQYF.

The chain uses TRBV14 and TRBJ1-2; a weak D match, TRBD1 (6 bases). The CDR3 extends over 14 amino acids. V was cut by 0 bases and J by 4 bases, with 9 bases left in between. CDR1 is SGHDN, CDR2 FVKESK, per germline. The chain's CDR3 is CASSQDLGGYGYTF. As DNA, the CDR3 is TGTGCCAGCAGCCAAGACTTAGGGGGCTATGGCTACACCTTC.

The chain carries TRBV5-4 and TRBJ1-3; a weak D match, TRBD1 (6 bases). The V gene's germline CDR1 is SGHNT and CDR2 YYREEE (reference sequence). The germline V and J ends were trimmed by 1 base and 0 bases, with 8 bases remaining between them. CDR3 size: 15 residues. The CDR3 is CASSLQGISGNTIYF. The CDR3 DNA sequence: TGTGCCAGCAGCTTGCAGGGGATCTCTGGAAACACCATATATTTT.

The rearrangement uses TRBV10-3 and TRBJ2-7; D ambiguous. V dropped 0 bases and J dropped 5 bases, with 14 bases sitting between them. Germline V gene lookup returns CDR1 ENHRY and CDR2 SYGVKD. This CDR3 region has 15 residues. As DNA, the CDR3 is TGTGCCATCAGTGAGTCGGCGGTCGCCGTCCACGAGCAGTACTTC. Protein sequence: CAISESAVAVHEQYF.